This T cell receptor (beta chain) was identified during a study of shared clonotypes between healthy human individuals. Findings and limits, study-wide: With a handful of donors compared, 4.5% to 6.5% of naive CD4 clonotypes were shared.

V was clipped by 0 bases and J by 10 bases, with 9 bases between them. The CDR3 has 12 amino acids. CDR1 and CDR2 from the germline V gene are SGHAT and FQNNGV. The assay used deep level. The data were produced by immunoSEQ multiplex PCR, yet TCRdb's version contains in-frame clones alone and is incomplete. The top ten clones hold around 0.33% of a sample with roughly 1.4 million clones, approximately 98.5% of them seen once. In regard to this clone: Its matching antigen is unknown.

This receptor was identified in a man aged 25-45 years in good health. The sample consisted of naive CD4+ T cells sorted from blood. The subset denotes: CD45RA+ positively selected. The chain employs TRBV11-2 and TRBJ1-1, with D unresolved. The CDR3 DNA reads TGTGCCAGCAGCTTAGAAGATGGACGAGCTTTCTTT. Translated, it gives CASSLEDGRAFF.